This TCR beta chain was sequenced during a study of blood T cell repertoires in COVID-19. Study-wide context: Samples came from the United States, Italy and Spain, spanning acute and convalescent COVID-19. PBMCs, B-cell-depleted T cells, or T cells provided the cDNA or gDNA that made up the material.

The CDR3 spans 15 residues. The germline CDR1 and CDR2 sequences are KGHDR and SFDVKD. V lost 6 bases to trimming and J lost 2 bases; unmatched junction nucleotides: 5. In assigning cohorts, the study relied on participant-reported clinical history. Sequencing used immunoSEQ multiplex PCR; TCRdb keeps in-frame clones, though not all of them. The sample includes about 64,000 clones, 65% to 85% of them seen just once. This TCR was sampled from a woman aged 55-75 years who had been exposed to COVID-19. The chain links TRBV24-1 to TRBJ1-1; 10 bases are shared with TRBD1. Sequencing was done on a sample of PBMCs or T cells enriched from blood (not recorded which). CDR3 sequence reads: CATSWGQGINTEAFF. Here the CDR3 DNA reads TGTGCCACCAGTTGGGGACAGGGGATCAACACTGAAGCTTTCTTT.